What follows describes a single T cell receptor (beta chain). No antigen is known for it. TCRdb re-derived calls from the 5' RACE reads in MiXCR, one entry per CDR3 protein. The repertoire holds about 400,000 distinct CDR3 sequences, with about a quarter as singletons. The source of the sample is a study of T-cell memory formation after mild COVID-19. General study results and limits: Clones shrinking between day 15 and 85 showed a balanced CD4/CD8 split, and those that grew later tilted toward CD4+.

This CDR3 has 14 amino acids. V lost 1 base and J lost 8, with 11 bases in between. Germline V CDR1 and CDR2: MGHRA, YSYEKL. The chain carries TRBV4-1 and TRBJ2-2, with D perhaps TRBD1 (6 bases). The receptor was derived from an adult woman who had mild COVID-19 (a few samples of this study predate the infection). Cell type and time point are not known. Material for sequencing was PBMCs or a T cell subset sorted from them (not recorded which). CDR3 DNA sequence: TGCGCCAGCAGCCAAGGCAGGGGAATGGGGGAGCTGTTTTTT. Protein product: CASSQGRGMGELFF.